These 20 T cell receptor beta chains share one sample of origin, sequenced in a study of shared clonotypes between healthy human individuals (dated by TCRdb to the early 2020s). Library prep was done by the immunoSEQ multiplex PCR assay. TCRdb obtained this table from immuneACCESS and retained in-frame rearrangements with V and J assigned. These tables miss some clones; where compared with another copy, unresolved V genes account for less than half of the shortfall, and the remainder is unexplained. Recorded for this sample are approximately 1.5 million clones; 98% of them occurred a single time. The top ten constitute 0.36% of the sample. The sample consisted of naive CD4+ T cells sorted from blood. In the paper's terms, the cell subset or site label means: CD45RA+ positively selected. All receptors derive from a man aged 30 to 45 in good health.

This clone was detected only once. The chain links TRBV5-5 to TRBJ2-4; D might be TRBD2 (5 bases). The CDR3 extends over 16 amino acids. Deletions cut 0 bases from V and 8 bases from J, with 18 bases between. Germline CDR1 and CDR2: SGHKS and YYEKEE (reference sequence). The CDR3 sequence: CASSLAALTHGDIQYF. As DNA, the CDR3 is TGTGCCAGCAGCTTGGCTGCATTGACTCACGGGGACATTCAGTACTTC. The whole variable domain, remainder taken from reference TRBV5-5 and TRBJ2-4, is DAGVTQSPTHLIKTRGQQVTLRCSPISGHKSVSWYQQVLGQGPQFIFQYYEKEERGRGNFPDRFSARQFPNYSSELNVNALLLGDSALYLCASSLAALTHGDIQYFGAGTRLSVL.

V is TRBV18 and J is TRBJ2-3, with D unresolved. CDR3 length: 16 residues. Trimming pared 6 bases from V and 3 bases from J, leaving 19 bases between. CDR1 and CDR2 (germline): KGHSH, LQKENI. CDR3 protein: CASSILDLPATDTQYF. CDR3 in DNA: TGTGCCAGCTCGATTTTGGACCTCCCCGCGACAGATACGCAGTATTTT.

The CDR3 sequence is CASRGGTASIGEQYF. As DNA, the CDR3 is TGTGCCAGCAGAGGCGGGACAGCCTCTATAGGGGAGCAGTACTTC. This chain connects TRBV7-9 to TRBJ2-7, with D perhaps TRBD1 (7 bases). The CDR3 loop spans 15 amino acids. Deletions cut 6 bases from V and 7 bases from J, with 22 bases between. CDR1 and CDR2 (germline): SEHNR, FQNEAQ (reference sequence).

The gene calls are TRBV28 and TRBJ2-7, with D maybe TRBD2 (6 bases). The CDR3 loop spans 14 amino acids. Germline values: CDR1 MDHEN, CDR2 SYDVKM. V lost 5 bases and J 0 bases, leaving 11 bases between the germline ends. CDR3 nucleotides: TGTGCCAGCAGTGGACCCGGGGGCTCCTACGAGCAGTACTTC. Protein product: CASSGPGGSYEQYF.

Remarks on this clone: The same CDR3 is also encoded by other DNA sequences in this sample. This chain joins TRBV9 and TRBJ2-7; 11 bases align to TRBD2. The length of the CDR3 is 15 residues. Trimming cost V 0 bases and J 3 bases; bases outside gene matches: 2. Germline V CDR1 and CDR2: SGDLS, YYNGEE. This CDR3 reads CASSVAGTSGYEQYF. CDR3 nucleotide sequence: TGTGCCAGCAGCGTAGCCGGGACTAGCGGCTACGAGCAGTACTTC.

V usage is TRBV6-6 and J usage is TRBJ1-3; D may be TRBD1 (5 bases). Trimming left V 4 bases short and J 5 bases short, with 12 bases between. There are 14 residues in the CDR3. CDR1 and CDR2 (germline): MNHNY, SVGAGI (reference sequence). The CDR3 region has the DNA TGTGCCAGCAGTTCCCGGGACGGTCGAAACACCATATATTTT. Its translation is CASSSRDGRNTIYF.

The CDR3 nucleotides read TGTGCCAGCAGCTTGGCCCCGGCGTCCAACATTCAGTACTTC. Translated, it gives CASSLAPASNIQYF. The chain joins TRBV5-5 to TRBJ2-4, with unresolved D. The CDR3 is made up of 14 amino acids. CDR1 is SGHKS, CDR2 YYEKEE, per germline (reference sequence). Trimming removed 0 bases from V and 7 bases from J, with 11 bases in between.

The CDR3 here is CASSATGGEKETQYF. Here the CDR3 DNA reads TGTGCCAGCAGTGCTACAGGGGGCGAAAAAGAGACCCAGTACTTC. V usage is TRBV28 and J usage is TRBJ2-5, with 9 positions matching TRBD1. V lost 5 bases to trimming and J lost 3 bases; unmatched junction nucleotides: 7. CDR1 is MDHEN, CDR2 SYDVKM, per germline. This CDR3 contains 15 residues.

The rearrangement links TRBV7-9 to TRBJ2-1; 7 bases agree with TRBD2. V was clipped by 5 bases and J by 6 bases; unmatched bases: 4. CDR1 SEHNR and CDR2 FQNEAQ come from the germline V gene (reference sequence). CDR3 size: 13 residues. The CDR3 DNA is TGTGCCAGCAGCGCCGGGACTACCAATGAGCAGTTCTTC. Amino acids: CASSAGTTNEQFF.

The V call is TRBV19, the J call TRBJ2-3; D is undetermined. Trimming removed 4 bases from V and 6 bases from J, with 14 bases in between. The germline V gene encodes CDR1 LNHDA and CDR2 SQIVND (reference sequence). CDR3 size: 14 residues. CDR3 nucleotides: TGTGCCAGTAGTAACAACCTGAGGTTCGATACGCAGTATTTT. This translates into CASSNNLRFDTQYF.

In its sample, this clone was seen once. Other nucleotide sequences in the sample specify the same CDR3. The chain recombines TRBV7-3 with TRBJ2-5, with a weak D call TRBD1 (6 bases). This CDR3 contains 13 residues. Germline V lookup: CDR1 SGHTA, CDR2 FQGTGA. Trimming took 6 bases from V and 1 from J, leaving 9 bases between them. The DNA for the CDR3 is TGTGCCAGCAGTCAGGGGAGCCAAGAGACCCAGTACTTC. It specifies CASSQGSQETQYF.

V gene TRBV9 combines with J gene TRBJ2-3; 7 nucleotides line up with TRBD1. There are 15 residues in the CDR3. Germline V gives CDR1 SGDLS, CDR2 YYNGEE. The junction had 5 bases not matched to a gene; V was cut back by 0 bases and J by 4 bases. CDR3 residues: CASSVGNQGADTQYF. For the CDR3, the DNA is TGTGCCAGCAGCGTAGGAAATCAGGGGGCAGATACGCAGTATTTT.

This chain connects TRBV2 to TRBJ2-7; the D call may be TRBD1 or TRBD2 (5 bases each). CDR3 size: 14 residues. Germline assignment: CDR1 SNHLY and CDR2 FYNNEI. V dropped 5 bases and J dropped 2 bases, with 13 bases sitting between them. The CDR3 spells CASSRTGLTYEQYF. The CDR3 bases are TGTGCCAGCAGTAGAACGGGGCTCACCTACGAGCAGTACTTC.

The CDR3 protein is CASSLLGLVSEETQYF. The CDR3 DNA follows: TGCGCCAGCAGCTTGTTGGGTTTAGTTTCCGAAGAGACCCAGTACTTC. V is TRBV5-1 and J is TRBJ2-5; D unclear. The V end lost 1 base, the J end lost 3 bases, and 16 bases lay between the germline ends. There are 16 residues in the CDR3. Germline CDR1 reads SGHRS; CDR2 reads YFSETQ.

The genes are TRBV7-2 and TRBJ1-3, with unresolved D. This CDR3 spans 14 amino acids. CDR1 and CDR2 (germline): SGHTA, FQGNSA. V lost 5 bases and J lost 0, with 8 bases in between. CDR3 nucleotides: TGTGCCAGCAGCCAACAGTCCTCTGGAAACACCATATATTTT. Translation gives CASSQQSSGNTIYF.

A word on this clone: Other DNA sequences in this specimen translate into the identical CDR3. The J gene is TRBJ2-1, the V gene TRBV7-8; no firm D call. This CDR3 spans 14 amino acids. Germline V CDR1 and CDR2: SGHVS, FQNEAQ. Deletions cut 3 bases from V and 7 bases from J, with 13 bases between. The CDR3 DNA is TGTGCCAGCAGCTTCCGACGCAGCGCGAATGAGCAGTTCTTC. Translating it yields CASSFRRSANEQFF. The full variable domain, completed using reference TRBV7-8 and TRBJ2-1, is GAGVSQSPRYKVAKRGQDVALRCDPISGHVSLFWYQQALGQGPEFLTYFQNEAQLDKSGLPSDRFFAERPEGSVSTLKIQRTQQEDSAVYLCASSFRRSANEQFFGPGTRLTVL.

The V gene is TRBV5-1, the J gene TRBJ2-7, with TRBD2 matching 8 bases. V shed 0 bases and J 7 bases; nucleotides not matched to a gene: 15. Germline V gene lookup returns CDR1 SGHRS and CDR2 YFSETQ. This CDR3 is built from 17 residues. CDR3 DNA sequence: TGCGCCAGCAGCTTGGCCGGCGGGACTAGACCATTCGGGGAGCAGTACTTC. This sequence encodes CASSLAGGTRPFGEQYF.

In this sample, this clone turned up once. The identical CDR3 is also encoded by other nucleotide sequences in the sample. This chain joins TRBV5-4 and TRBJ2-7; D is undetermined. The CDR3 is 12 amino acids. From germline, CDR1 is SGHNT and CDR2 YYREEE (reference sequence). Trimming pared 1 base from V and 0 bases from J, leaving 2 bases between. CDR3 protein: CASSLSSYEQYF. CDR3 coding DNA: TGTGCCAGCAGCTTGAGCTCCTACGAGCAGTACTTC.

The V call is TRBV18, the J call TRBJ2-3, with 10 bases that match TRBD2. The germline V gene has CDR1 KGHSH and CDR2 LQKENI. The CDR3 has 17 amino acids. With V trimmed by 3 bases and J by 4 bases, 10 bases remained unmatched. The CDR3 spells CASSPTASGSTPDTQYF. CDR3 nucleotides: TGTGCCAGCTCACCGACGGCTAGCGGGAGTACGCCAGATACGCAGTATTTT. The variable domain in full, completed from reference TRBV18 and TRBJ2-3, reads NAGVMQNPRHLVRRRGQEARLRCSPMKGHSHVYWYRQLPEEGLKFMVYLQKENIIDESGMPKERFSAEFPKEGPSILRIQQVVRGDSAAYFCASSPTASGSTPDTQYFGPGTRLTVL.

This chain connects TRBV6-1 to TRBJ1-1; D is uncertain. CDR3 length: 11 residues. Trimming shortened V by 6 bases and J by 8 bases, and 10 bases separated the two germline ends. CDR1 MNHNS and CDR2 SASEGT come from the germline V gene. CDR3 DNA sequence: TGTGCCAGCAGCGCGCTAGACGAAGCTTTCTTT. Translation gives CASSALDEAFF.